A selection of T cell receptor beta chains follows, all from one sample in a study of shared T cell receptors in the human thymus. Profiling relied on immunoSEQ multiplex PCR, and the TCRdb table lists in-frame clones only, not all of them. The sample lists hundreds of thousands of clones; more than 75% were seen once. These same data were also listed under a study on human thymus T cells.

The sequencing sample was made of thymocytes. The receptors here all came from a boy younger than two with a congenital heart defect. Each CDR3 is given with its conserved first and last residue. D genes are given only for firm matches. Size values are once, few and many counts, or a class for expanded clones, and some rows have none.

clone_size: .; d_call: TRBD2; j_call: TRBJ2-3; v_call: TRBV18; cdr3_aa: CASSPLLGAGGQDTQYF; cdr3_nt: TGTGCCAGCTCACCGCTGCTTGGAGCGGGAGGGCAAGATACGCAGTATTTT
clone_size: .; d_call: .; j_call: TRBJ2-5; v_call: TRBV7-6; cdr3_aa: CASSWHERAQETQYF; cdr3_nt: TGTGCCAGCAGCTGGCACGAGCGGGCTCAAGAGACCCAGTACTTC
clone_size: .; d_call: .; j_call: TRBJ1-3; v_call: TRBV30; cdr3_aa: CAWSVRGGGHSGNTIYF; cdr3_nt: TGTGCCTGGAGTGTACGGGGTGGGGGACACTCTGGAAACACCATATATTTT
clone_size: .; d_call: TRBD2; j_call: TRBJ2-1; v_call: TRBV4-3; cdr3_aa: CASSQELRGGVSHEQFF; cdr3_nt: TGCGCCAGCAGCCAAGAATTGCGGGGGGGGGTCTCCCATGAGCAGTTCTTC
clone_size: .; d_call: .; j_call: TRBJ2-1; v_call: TRBV19; cdr3_aa: CASSREYNEQFF; cdr3_nt: TGTGCCAGTAGTCGGGAATACAATGAGCAGTTCTTC
clone_size: .; d_call: TRBD2; j_call: TRBJ2-7; v_call: TRBV7-8; cdr3_aa: CASSLALRDGGYEQYF; cdr3_nt: TGTGCCAGCAGCTTAGCGCTCCGGGACGGGGGGTACGAGCAGTACTTC
clone_size: .; d_call: TRBD2; j_call: TRBJ2-2; v_call: TRBV7-9; cdr3_aa: CASSIRTSGRAYTGELFF; cdr3_nt: TGTGCCAGCAGCATAAGGACTAGCGGGAGGGCCTACACCGGGGAGCTGTTTTTT
clone_size: .; d_call: TRBD2; j_call: TRBJ2-1; v_call: TRBV7-9; cdr3_aa: CASRRGTSGHNEQFF; cdr3_nt: TGTGCCAGCCGCCGGGGGACTAGCGGGCACAATGAGCAGTTCTTC
clone_size: .; d_call: TRBD1; j_call: TRBJ2-7; v_call: TRBV7-9; cdr3_aa: CASSLRDRGPDEQYF; cdr3_nt: TGTGCCAGCAGCCTCCGGGACAGGGGGCCGGACGAGCAGTACTTC
clone_size: .; d_call: TRBD2; j_call: TRBJ2-7; v_call: TRBV13; cdr3_aa: CASSPPVGEGLSYEQYF; cdr3_nt: TGTGCCAGCAGCCCCCCGGTGGGGGAGGGCCTTTCCTACGAGCAGTACTTC
clone_size: few; d_call: TRBD1; j_call: TRBJ1-1; v_call: TRBV5-6; cdr3_aa: CASSTGQGEAFF; cdr3_nt: TGTGCCAGCAGCACAGGACAGGGGGAAGCTTTCTTT
clone_size: once; d_call: .; j_call: TRBJ2-7; v_call: TRBV5-1; cdr3_aa: CASSLPGRGYEQYF; cdr3_nt: TGCGCCAGCAGCTTGCCCGGGAGAGGGTACGAGCAGTACTTC
clone_size: .; d_call: TRBD2; j_call: TRBJ2-5; v_call: TRBV25-1; cdr3_aa: CASSEPSGLAGEETQYF; cdr3_nt: TGTGCCAGCAGTGAACCCTCCGGACTAGCAGGGGAAGAGACCCAGTACTTC
clone_size: .; d_call: TRBD1; j_call: TRBJ2-7; v_call: TRBV4-3; cdr3_aa: CASSQEGGTGNYEQYF; cdr3_nt: TGCGCCAGCAGCCAGGAGGGGGGGACAGGGAACTACGAGCAGTACTTC
clone_size: .; d_call: TRBD1; j_call: TRBJ2-1; v_call: TRBV11-2; cdr3_aa: CASSQPHPPWTGANEQFF; cdr3_nt: TGTGCCAGCAGCCAACCCCATCCCCCTTGGACAGGGGCAAATGAGCAGTTCTTC
clone_size: .; d_call: TRBD1; j_call: TRBJ2-2; v_call: TRBV7-8; cdr3_aa: CASSLHPGQGSNTGELFF; cdr3_nt: TGTGCCAGCAGCCTGCACCCGGGACAGGGTTCGAACACCGGGGAGCTGTTTTTT
clone_size: .; d_call: TRBD1; j_call: TRBJ2-2; v_call: TRBV29-1; cdr3_aa: CSGLTGVGSGELFF; cdr3_nt: TGCAGCGGACTTACAGGGGTTGGCTCCGGGGAGCTGTTTTTT
clone_size: .; d_call: .; j_call: TRBJ2-1; v_call: TRBV4-3; cdr3_aa: CASSQDTAGDNEQFF; cdr3_nt: TGCGCCAGCAGCCAAGATACAGCGGGCGACAATGAGCAGTTCTTC
clone_size: .; d_call: TRBD1; j_call: TRBJ1-1; v_call: TRBV6-1; cdr3_aa: CASRETGGEGNTEAFF; cdr3_nt: TGTGCCAGCAGGGAAACAGGGGGCGAAGGGAACACTGAAGCTTTCTTT
clone_size: .; d_call: .; j_call: TRBJ1-5; v_call: TRBV5-6; cdr3_aa: CASSLSRAQGKGGNQPQHF; cdr3_nt: TGTGCCAGCAGCTTGTCTCGGGCCCAGGGGAAGGGGGGCAATCAGCCCCAGCATTTT
clone_size: .; d_call: .; j_call: TRBJ2-2; v_call: TRBV10-3; cdr3_aa: CAIRRASTGELFF; cdr3_nt: TGTGCCATCAGGAGGGCCAGCACCGGGGAGCTGTTTTTT
clone_size: .; d_call: TRBD2; j_call: TRBJ2-3; v_call: TRBV4-3; cdr3_aa: CASSHSLAGRRPQSTDTQYF; cdr3_nt: TGCGCCAGCAGCCATTCCCTAGCGGGACGTAGACCTCAAAGCACAGATACGCAGTATTTT
clone_size: .; d_call: .; j_call: TRBJ2-7; v_call: TRBV5-1; cdr3_aa: CASSLEEGEKSYEQYF; cdr3_nt: TGCGCCAGCAGCTTGGAAGAAGGGGAAAAGTCCTACGAGCAGTACTTC
clone_size: .; d_call: TRBD2; j_call: TRBJ2-5; v_call: TRBV27; cdr3_aa: CASTASGGHRETQYF; cdr3_nt: TGTGCCAGCACCGCCTCGGGGGGGCACAGAGAGACCCAGTACTTC
clone_size: .; d_call: TRBD1; j_call: TRBJ1-1; v_call: TRBV5-1; cdr3_aa: CASSFRTGRTEAFF; cdr3_nt: TGCGCCAGCAGCTTTCGGACAGGGCGGACTGAAGCTTTCTTT
clone_size: .; d_call: .; j_call: TRBJ2-3; v_call: TRBV4-1; cdr3_aa: CASKGGDTQYF; cdr3_nt: TGCGCCAGCAAAGGGGGAGATACGCAGTATTTT
clone_size: .; d_call: TRBD2; j_call: TRBJ2-2; v_call: TRBV2; cdr3_aa: CASSPGLAWTGELFF; cdr3_nt: TGTGCCAGCAGTCCGGGACTAGCTTGGACCGGGGAGCTGTTTTTT
clone_size: .; d_call: TRBD2; j_call: TRBJ2-5; v_call: TRBV27; cdr3_aa: CASSPLAGLNQETQYF; cdr3_nt: TGTGCCAGCAGCCCCCTAGCGGGCCTCAACCAAGAGACCCAGTACTTC
clone_size: .; d_call: TRBD1; j_call: TRBJ1-5; v_call: TRBV6-6; cdr3_aa: CASSRDRGRNQPQHF; cdr3_nt: TGTGCCAGCAGTCGCGACAGGGGCCGCAATCAGCCCCAGCATTTT
clone_size: .; d_call: TRBD1; j_call: TRBJ2-2; v_call: TRBV7-3; cdr3_aa: CASSPFYRGAGELFF; cdr3_nt: TGTGCCAGCAGCCCATTTTACAGGGGGGCCGGGGAGCTGTTTTTT
clone_size: .; d_call: .; j_call: TRBJ2-4; v_call: TRBV15; cdr3_aa: CATSISGETKNIQYF; cdr3_nt: TGTGCCACCAGCATAAGCGGAGAAACCAAAAACATTCAGTACTTC
clone_size: .; d_call: .; j_call: TRBJ2-6; v_call: TRBV19; cdr3_aa: CAKRSRGLSGANVLTF; cdr3_nt: TGTGCCAAAAGGTCTAGGGGACTGTCTGGGGCCAACGTCCTGACTTTC
clone_size: .; d_call: TRBD2; j_call: TRBJ2-5; v_call: TRBV9; cdr3_aa: CASSGSGGGETQYF; cdr3_nt: TGTGCCAGCAGCGGAAGCGGGGGGGGAGAGACCCAGTACTTC
clone_size: .; d_call: TRBD2; j_call: TRBJ2-3; v_call: TRBV27; cdr3_aa: CASSWAGGSTDTQYF; cdr3_nt: TGTGCCAGCAGTTGGGCGGGAGGGAGCACAGATACGCAGTATTTT
clone_size: once; d_call: TRBD2; j_call: TRBJ2-5; v_call: TRBV27; cdr3_aa: CASSFGLAGSPQYF; cdr3_nt: TGTGCCAGCAGTTTTGGACTAGCGGGATCTCCCCAGTACTTC
clone_size: .; d_call: .; j_call: TRBJ2-1; v_call: TRBV11-2; cdr3_aa: CASSRLPRSWWNEQFF; cdr3_nt: TGTGCCAGCAGCCGACTCCCGCGATCGTGGTGGAATGAGCAGTTCTTC
clone_size: once; d_call: .; j_call: TRBJ2-7; v_call: TRBV30; cdr3_aa: CAWSVWKQAYEQYF; cdr3_nt: TGTGCCTGGAGTGTTTGGAAACAGGCCTACGAGCAGTACTTC
clone_size: once; d_call: .; j_call: TRBJ2-2; v_call: TRBV21-1; cdr3_aa: CASFSIAGELFF; cdr3_nt: TGTGCCAGCTTCAGTATCGCCGGGGAGCTGTTTTTT
clone_size: .; d_call: .; j_call: TRBJ1-5; v_call: TRBV7-2; cdr3_aa: CASTQGLYSNQPQHF; cdr3_nt: TGTGCCAGCACCCAGGGGCTTTATAGCAATCAGCCCCAGCATTTT
clone_size: .; d_call: TRBD1; j_call: TRBJ2-4; v_call: TRBV27; cdr3_aa: CASSPTGVRAKNIQYF; cdr3_nt: TGTGCCAGCAGCCCCACAGGGGTCAGGGCCAAAAACATTCAGTACTTC
clone_size: .; d_call: TRBD2; j_call: TRBJ2-3; v_call: TRBV18; cdr3_aa: CASSPPSGTGRQGDTQYF; cdr3_nt: TGTGCCAGCTCACCACCAAGCGGGACTGGGCGGCAAGGAGATACGCAGTATTTT
clone_size: .; d_call: TRBD2; j_call: TRBJ2-1; v_call: TRBV7-8; cdr3_aa: CASSFSGTSGRINEQFF; cdr3_nt: TGTGCCAGCAGCTTTTCCGGGACTAGCGGGAGAATTAATGAGCAGTTCTTC
clone_size: .; d_call: TRBD1; j_call: TRBJ1-5; v_call: TRBV28; cdr3_aa: CASSLRRQGWAGNQPQHF; cdr3_nt: TGTGCCAGCAGTTTGAGGAGACAGGGGTGGGCGGGCAATCAGCCCCAGCATTTT
clone_size: .; d_call: .; j_call: TRBJ2-2; v_call: TRBV29-1; cdr3_aa: CSVLTGNANTGELFF; cdr3_nt: TGCAGCGTCCTTACAGGGAACGCGAACACCGGGGAGCTGTTTTTT
clone_size: .; d_call: .; j_call: TRBJ2-7; v_call: TRBV14; cdr3_aa: CASSQEGRGWYEQYF; cdr3_nt: TGTGCCAGCAGCCAAGAAGGCAGGGGATGGTACGAGCAGTACTTC
clone_size: .; d_call: TRBD1; j_call: TRBJ1-1; v_call: TRBV9; cdr3_aa: CASSPKGQAHTEAFF; cdr3_nt: TGTGCCAGCAGCCCCAAGGGACAGGCCCACACTGAAGCTTTCTTT
clone_size: once; d_call: .; j_call: TRBJ1-5; v_call: TRBV6-1; cdr3_aa: CASKDSGNQPQHF; cdr3_nt: TGTGCCAGCAAGGACAGTGGAAATCAGCCCCAGCATTTT
clone_size: .; d_call: .; j_call: TRBJ1-1; v_call: TRBV6-5; cdr3_aa: CAGQELGEAFF; cdr3_nt: TGTGCCGGGCAAGAACTAGGTGAAGCTTTCTTT
clone_size: .; d_call: TRBD2; j_call: TRBJ2-1; v_call: TRBV7-2; cdr3_aa: CASSSLAGGGLYNEQFF; cdr3_nt: TGTGCCAGCAGCTCCCTAGCGGGGGGCGGGTTGTACAATGAGCAGTTCTTC
clone_size: .; d_call: TRBD1; j_call: TRBJ1-2; v_call: TRBV9; cdr3_aa: CASSATPDRFGGYTF; cdr3_nt: TGTGCCAGCAGCGCCACTCCGGACAGGTTCGGTGGCTACACCTTC